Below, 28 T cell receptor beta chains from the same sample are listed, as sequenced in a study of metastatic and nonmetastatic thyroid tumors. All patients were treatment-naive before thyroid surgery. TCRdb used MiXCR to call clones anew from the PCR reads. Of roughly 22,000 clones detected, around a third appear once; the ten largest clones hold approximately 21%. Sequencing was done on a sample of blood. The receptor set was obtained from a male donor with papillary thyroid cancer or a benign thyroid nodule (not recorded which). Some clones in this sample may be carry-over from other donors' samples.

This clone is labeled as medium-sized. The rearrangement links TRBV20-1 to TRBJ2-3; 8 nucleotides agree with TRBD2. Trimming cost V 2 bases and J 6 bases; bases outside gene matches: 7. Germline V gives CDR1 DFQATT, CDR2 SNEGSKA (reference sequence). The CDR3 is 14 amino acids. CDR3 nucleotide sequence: TGCAGTGCTAGACCGGGGGGGGCGCTTGATACGCAGTATTTT. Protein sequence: CSARPGGALDTQYF.

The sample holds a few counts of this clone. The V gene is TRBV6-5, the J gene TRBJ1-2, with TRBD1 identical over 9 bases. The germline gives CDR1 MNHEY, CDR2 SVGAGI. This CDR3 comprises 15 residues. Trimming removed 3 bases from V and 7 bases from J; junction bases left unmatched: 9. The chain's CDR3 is CASSYGTGTGSGYTF. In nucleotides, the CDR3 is TGTGCCAGCAGTTATGGGACAGGGACAGGTAGTGGCTACACCTTC.

In DNA, the CDR3 is TGTGCCAGCAGCGAGGGACTAGCGAGGGTCTACGAGCAGTACTTC. This codes for CASSEGLARVYEQYF. The V gene is TRBV11-2, the J gene TRBJ2-7, with 10 bases identical to TRBD2. Trimming took 5 bases from V and 3 from J; bases not matched to a gene: 7. The CDR3 is 15 residues long. Germline lookup yields CDR1 SGHAT and CDR2 FQNNGV.

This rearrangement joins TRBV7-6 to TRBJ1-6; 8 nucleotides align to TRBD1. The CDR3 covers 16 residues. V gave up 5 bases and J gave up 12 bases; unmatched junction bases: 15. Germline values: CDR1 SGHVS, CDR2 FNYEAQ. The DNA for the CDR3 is TGTGCCAGCAGCCGAGGACAGGGCGTTGGGGGTGGACCCCTCCACTTT. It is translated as CASSRGQGVGGGPLHF.

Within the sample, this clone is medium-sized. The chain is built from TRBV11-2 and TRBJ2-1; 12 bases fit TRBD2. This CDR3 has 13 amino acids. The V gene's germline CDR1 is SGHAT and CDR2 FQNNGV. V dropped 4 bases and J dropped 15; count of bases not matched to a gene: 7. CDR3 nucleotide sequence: TGTGCCAGCAGCTCCGGACTAGCGGGGCGTCCGTTCTTC. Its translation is CASSSGLAGRPFF.

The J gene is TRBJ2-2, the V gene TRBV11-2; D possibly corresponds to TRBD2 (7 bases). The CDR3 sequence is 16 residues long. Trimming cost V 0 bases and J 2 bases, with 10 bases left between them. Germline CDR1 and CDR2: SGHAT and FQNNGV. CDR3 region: CASSLERGRNTGELFF. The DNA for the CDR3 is TGTGCCAGCAGCTTAGAGCGGGGGCGAAACACCGGGGAGCTGTTTTTT.

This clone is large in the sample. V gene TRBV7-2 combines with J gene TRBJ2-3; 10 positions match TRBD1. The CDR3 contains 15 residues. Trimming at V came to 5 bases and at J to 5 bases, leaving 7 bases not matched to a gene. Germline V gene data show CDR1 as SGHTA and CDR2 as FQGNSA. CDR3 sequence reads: CASSAGGQGEDTQYF. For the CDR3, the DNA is TGTGCCAGCAGCGCGGGAGGACAGGGGGAAGATACGCAGTATTTT.

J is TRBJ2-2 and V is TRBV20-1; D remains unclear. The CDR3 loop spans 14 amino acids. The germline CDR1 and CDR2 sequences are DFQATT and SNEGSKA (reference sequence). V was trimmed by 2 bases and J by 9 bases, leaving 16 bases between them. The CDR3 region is CSARPSLQSRELFF. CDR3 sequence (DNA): TGCAGTGCTAGACCCTCCTTGCAGTCCCGGGAGCTGTTTTTT.

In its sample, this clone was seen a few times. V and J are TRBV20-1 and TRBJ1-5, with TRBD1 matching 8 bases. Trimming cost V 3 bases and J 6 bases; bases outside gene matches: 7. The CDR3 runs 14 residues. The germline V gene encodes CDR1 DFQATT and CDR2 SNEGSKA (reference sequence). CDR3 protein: CSASEGQETQPQHF. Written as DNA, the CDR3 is TGCAGTGCTAGTGAGGGACAGGAAACTCAGCCCCAGCATTTT.

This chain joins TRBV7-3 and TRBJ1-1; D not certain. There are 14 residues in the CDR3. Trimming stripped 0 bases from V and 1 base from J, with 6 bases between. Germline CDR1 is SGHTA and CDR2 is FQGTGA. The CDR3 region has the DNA TGTGCCAGCAGCTTAACACCAGGGAACACTGAAGCTTTCTTT. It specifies CASSLTPGNTEAFF.

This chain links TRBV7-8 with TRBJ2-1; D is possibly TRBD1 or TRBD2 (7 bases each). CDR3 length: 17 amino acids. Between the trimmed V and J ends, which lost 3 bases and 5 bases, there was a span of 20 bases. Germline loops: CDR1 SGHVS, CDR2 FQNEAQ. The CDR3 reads CASSFFSGGVRHNEQFF. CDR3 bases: TGTGCCAGCAGCTTTTTTTCAGGGGGGGTAAGACACAATGAGCAGTTCTTC.

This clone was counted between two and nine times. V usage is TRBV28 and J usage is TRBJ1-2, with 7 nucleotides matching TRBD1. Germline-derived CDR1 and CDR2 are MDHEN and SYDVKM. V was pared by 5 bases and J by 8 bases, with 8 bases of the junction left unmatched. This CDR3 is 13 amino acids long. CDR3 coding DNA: TGTGCCAGCAGTAGCGAGACAGGGAACGGCTACACCTTC. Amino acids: CASSSETGNGYTF.

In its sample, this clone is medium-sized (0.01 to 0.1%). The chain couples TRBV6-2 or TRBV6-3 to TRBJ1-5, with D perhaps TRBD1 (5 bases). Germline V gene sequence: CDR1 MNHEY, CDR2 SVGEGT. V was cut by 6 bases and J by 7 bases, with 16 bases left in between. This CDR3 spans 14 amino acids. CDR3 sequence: CASRGVGRQQPQHF. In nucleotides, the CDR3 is TGTGCCAGCAGGGGGGTAGGGCGGCAGCAGCCCCAGCATTTT.

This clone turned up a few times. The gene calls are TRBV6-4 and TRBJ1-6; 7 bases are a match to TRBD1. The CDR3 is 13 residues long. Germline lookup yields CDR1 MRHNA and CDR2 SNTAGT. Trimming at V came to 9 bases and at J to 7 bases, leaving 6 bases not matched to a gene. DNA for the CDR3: TGTGCCAGTAGGACAGGAGAAAATTCACCCCTCCACTTT. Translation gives CASRTGENSPLHF.

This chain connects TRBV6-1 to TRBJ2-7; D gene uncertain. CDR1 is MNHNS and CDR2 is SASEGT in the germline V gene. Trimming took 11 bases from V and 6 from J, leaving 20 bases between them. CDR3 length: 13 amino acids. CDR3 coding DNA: TGTGCCGGAGCTGATGGATTGGGGTTCGAGCAGTACTTC. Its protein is CAGADGLGFEQYF.

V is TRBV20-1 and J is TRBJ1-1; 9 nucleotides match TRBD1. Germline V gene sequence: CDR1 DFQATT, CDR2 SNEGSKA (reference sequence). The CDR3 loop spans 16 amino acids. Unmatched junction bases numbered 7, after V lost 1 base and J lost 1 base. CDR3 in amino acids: CSARVLGQGPNTEAFF. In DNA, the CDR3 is TGCAGTGCTAGAGTACTGGGACAGGGCCCGAACACTGAAGCTTTCTTT.

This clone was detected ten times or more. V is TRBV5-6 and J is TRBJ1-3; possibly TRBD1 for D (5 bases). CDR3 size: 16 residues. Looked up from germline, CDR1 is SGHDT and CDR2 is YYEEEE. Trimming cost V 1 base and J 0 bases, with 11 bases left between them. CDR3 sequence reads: CASSLPGTLSGNTIYF. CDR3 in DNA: TGTGCCAGCAGCTTGCCAGGGACTCTCTCTGGAAACACCATATATTTT.

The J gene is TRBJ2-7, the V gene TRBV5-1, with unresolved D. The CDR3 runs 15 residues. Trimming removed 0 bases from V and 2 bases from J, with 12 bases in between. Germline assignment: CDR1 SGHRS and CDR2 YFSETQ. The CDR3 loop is CASSLDRIEPYEQYF. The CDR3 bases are TGCGCCAGCAGCTTGGACCGCATTGAACCCTACGAGCAGTACTTC.

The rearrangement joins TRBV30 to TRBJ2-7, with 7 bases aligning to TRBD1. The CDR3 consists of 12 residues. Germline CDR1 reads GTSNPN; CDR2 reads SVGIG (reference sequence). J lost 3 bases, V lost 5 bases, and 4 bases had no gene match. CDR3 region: CAWAGGYYEQYF. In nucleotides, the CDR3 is TGTGCCTGGGCAGGGGGTTACTACGAGCAGTACTTC.

CDR3 in amino acids: CASSLVGLEGAGTQYF. The CDR3 coding sequence is TGCGCCAGCAGCCTGGTAGGGTTGGAAGGGGCAGGTACGCAGTATTTT. The genes are TRBV5-1 and TRBJ2-3; D possibly corresponds to TRBD1 (5 bases). V dropped 4 bases and J dropped 8 bases, with 23 bases sitting between them. The V gene's germline CDR1 is SGHRS and CDR2 YFSETQ. The CDR3 spans 16 residues.

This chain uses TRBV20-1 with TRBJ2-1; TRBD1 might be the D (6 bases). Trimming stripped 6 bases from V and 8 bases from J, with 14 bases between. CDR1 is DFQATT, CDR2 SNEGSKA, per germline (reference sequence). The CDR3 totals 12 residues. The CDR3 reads CSARGLRHEQFF. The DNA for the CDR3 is TGCAGTGCCAGGGGTCTTCGCCATGAGCAGTTCTTC.

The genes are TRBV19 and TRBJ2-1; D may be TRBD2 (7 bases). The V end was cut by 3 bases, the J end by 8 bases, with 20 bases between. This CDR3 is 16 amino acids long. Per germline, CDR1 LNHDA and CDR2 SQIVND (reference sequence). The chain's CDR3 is CASSIYRGAGFHEQFF. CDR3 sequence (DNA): TGTGCCAGTAGTATCTACCGGGGGGCGGGTTTCCATGAGCAGTTCTTC.

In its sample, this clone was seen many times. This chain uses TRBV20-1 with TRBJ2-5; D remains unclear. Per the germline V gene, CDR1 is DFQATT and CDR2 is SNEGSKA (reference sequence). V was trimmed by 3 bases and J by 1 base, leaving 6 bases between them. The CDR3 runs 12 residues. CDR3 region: CSASPAQETQYF. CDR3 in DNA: TGCAGTGCTAGCCCAGCCCAAGAGACCCAGTACTTC.

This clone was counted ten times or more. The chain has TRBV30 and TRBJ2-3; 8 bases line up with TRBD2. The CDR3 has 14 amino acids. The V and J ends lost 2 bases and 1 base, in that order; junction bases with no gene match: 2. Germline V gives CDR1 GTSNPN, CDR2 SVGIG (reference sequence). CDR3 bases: TGTGCCTGGAGTAGAGCGGGAGGCACAGATACGCAGTATTTT. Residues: CAWSRAGGTDTQYF.

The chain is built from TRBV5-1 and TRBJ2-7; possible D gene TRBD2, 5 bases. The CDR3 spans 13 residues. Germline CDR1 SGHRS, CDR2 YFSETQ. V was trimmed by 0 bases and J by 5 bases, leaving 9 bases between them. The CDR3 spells CASSLGASNEQYF. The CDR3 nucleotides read TGCGCCAGCAGCTTGGGGGCTAGCAACGAGCAGTACTTC.

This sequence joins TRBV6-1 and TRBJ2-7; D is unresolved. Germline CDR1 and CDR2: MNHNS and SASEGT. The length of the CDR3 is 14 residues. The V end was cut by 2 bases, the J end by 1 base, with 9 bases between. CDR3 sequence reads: CASSERAESYEQYF. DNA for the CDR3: TGTGCCAGCAGTGAAAGGGCAGAGTCCTACGAGCAGTACTTC.

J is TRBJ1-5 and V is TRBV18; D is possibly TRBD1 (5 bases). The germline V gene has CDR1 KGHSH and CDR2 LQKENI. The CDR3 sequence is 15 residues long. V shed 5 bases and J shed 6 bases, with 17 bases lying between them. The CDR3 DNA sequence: TGTGCCAGCTCATCAGCCGGGGGAGGTACTCAGCCCCAGCATTTT. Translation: CASSSAGGGTQPQHF.

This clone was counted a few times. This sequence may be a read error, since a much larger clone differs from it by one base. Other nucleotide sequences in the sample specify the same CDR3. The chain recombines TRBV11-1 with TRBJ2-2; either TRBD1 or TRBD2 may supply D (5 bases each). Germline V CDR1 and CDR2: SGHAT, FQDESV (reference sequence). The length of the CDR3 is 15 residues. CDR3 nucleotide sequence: TGCGCCAGCAGCTTAAGTTACGGGGCGGCCGGGGAGCCGTTTTTT. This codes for CASSLSYGAAGEPFF.